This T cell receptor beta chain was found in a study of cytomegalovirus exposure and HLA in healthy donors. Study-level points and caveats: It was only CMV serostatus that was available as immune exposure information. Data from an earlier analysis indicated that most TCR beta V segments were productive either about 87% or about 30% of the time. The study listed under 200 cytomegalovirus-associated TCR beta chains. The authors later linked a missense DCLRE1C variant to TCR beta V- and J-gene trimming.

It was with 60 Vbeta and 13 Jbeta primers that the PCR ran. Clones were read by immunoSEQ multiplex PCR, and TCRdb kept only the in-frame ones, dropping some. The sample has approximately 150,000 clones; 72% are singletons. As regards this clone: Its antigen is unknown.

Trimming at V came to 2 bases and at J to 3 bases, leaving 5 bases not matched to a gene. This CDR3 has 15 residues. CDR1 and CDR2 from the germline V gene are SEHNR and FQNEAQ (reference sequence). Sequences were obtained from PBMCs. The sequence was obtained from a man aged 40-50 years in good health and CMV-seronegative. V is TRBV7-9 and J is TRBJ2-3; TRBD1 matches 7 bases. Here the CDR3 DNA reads TGTGCCAGCAGCTTATTGGCAGGGGGAACAGATACGCAGTATTTT. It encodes CASSLLAGGTDTQYF.